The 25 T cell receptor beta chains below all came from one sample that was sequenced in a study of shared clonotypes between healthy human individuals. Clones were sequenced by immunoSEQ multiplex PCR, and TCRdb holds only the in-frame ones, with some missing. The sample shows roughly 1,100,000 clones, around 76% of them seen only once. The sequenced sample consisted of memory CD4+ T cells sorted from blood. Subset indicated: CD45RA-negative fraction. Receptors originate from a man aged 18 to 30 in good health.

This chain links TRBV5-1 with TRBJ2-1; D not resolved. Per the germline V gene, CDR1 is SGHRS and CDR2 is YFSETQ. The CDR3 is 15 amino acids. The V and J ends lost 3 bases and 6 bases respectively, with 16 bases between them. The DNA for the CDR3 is TGCGCCAGCAGCTATTTGGACCCTTGGACCAATGAGCAGTTCTTC. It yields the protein CASSYLDPWTNEQFF.

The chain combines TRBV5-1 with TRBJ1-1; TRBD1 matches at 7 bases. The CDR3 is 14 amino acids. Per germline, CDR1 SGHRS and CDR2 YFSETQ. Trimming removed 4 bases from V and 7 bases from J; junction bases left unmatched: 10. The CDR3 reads CASSPTLTGYEAFF. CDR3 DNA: TGCGCCAGCAGCCCAACTCTGACAGGGTATGAAGCTTTCTTT.

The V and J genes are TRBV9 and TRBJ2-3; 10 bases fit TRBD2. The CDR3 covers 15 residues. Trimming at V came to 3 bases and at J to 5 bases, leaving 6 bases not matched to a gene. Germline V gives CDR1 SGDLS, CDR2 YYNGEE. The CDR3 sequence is CASSAPGLARDTQYF. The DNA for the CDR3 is TGTGCCAGCAGCGCTCCGGGACTAGCGAGAGATACGCAGTATTTT.

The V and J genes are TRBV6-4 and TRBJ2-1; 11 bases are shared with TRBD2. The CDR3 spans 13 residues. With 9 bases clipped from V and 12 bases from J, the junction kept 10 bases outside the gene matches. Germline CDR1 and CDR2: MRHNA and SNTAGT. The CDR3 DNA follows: TGTGCCAGTTCCATCCTAGCGGGAGGCACGCAGTTCTTC. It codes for CASSILAGGTQFF.

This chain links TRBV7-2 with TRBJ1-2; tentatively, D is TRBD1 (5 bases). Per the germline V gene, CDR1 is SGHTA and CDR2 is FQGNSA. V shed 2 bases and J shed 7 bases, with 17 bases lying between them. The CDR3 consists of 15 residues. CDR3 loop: CASSLSRAGQLGYTF. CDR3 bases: TGTGCCAGCAGCTTAAGTCGGGCAGGACAACTTGGCTACACCTTC.

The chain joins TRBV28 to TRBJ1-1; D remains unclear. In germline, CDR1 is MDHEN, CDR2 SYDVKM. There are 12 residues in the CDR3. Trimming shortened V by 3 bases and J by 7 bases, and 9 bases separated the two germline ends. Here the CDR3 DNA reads TGTGCCAGCAGTTTCCGGGGAGTTGAAGCTTTCTTT. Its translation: CASSFRGVEAFF.

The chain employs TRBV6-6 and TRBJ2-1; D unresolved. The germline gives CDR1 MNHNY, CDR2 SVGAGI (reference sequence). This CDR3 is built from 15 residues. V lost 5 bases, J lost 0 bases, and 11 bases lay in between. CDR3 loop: CASSVGSLSYNEQFF. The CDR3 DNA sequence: TGTGCCAGCAGTGTGGGCAGCCTCTCCTACAATGAGCAGTTCTTC.

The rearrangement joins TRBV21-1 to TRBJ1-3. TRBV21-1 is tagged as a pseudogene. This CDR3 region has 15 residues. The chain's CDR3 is CASSPEGPSGNTIYF. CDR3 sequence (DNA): TGTGCCAGCAGCCCCGAGGGGCCCTCTGGAAACACCATATATTTT.

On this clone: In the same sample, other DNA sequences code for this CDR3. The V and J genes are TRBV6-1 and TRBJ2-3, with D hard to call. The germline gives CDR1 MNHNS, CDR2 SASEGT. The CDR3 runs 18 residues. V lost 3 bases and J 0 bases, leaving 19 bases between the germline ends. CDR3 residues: CASSEFVPGTASTDTQYF. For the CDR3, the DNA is TGTGCCAGCAGTGAGTTTGTCCCCGGAACGGCTAGCACAGATACGCAGTATTTT.

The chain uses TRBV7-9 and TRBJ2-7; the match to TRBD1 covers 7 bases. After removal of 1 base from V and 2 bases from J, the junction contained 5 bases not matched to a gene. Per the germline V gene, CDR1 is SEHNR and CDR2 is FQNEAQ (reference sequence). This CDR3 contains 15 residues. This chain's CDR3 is CASSLEGALPYEQYF. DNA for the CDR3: TGTGCCAGCAGCTTAGAGGGGGCCCTCCCCTACGAGCAGTACTTC.

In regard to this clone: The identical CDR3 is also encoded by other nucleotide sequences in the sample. CDR3 loop: CASRPGLATYEQYF. DNA of the CDR3: TGTGCCAGCAGGCCGGGACTAGCAACCTACGAGCAGTACTTC. This rearrangement joins TRBV6-5 to TRBJ2-7; 9 bases match TRBD2. Per germline, CDR1 MNHEY and CDR2 SVGAGI. This CDR3 comprises 14 residues. V shed 6 bases and J 2 bases; nucleotides not matched to a gene: 5.

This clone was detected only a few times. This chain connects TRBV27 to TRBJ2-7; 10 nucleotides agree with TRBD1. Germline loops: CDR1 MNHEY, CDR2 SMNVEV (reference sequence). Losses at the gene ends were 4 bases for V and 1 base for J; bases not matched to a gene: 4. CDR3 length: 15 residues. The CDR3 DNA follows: TGTGCCAGCAGTTCTTGGACAGGGGGGTCCTACGAGCAGTACTTC. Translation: CASSSWTGGSYEQYF.

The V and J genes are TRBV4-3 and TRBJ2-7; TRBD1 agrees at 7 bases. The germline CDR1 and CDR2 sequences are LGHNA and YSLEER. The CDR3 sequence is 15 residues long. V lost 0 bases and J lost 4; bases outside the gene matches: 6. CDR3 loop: CASSQDKGAFYEQYF. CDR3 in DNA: TGCGCCAGCAGCCAAGATAAGGGGGCGTTTTACGAGCAGTACTTC.

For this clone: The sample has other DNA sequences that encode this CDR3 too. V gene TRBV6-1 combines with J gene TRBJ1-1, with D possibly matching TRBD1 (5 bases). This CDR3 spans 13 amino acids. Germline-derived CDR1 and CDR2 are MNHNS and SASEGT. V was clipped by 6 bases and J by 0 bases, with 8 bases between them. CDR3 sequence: CASSGTLNTEAFF. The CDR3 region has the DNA TGTGCCAGCAGCGGGACGTTGAACACTGAAGCTTTCTTT.

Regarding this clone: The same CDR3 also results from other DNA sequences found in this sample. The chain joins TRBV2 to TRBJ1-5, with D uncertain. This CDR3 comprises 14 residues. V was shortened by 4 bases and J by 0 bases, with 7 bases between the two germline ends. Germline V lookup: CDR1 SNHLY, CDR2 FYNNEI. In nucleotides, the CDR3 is TGTGCCAGCAGTGGTGAGGGTAGCAATCAGCCCCAGCATTTT. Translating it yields CASSGEGSNQPQHF.

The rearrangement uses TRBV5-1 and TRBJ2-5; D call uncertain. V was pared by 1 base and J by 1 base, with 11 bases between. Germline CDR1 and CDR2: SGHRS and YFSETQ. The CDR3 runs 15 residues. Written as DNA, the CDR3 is TGCGCCAGCAGCTTGTATTCGGCTCTCCAAGAGACCCAGTACTTC. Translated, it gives CASSLYSALQETQYF.

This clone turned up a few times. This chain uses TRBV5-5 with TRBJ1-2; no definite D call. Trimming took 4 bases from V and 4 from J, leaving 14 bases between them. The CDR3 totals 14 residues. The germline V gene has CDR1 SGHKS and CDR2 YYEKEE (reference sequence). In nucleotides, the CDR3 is TGTGCCAGCAGCGGGGAAGGTTTAGCCTATGGCTACACCTTC. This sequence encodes CASSGEGLAYGYTF.

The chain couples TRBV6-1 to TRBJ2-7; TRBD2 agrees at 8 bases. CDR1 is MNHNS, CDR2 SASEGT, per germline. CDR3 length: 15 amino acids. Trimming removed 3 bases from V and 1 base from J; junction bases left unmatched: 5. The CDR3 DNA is TGTGCCAGCAGTGAGGCTAGCGGGTTTTCCTACGAGCAGTACTTC. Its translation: CASSEASGFSYEQYF.

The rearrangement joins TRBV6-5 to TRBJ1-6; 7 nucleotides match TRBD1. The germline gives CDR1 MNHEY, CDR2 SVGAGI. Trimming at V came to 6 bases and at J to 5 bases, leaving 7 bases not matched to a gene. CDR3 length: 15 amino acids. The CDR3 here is CASRPLTGNNSPLHF. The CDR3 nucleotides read TGTGCCAGCAGACCCCTGACAGGGAATAATTCACCCCTCCACTTT.

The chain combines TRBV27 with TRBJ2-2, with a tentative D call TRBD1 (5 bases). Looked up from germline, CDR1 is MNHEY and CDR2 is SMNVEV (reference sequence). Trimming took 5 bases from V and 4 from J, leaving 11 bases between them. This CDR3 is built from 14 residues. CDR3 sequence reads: CASSKGSATGELFF. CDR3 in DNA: TGTGCCAGCAGTAAGGGGTCGGCCACCGGGGAGCTGTTTTTT.

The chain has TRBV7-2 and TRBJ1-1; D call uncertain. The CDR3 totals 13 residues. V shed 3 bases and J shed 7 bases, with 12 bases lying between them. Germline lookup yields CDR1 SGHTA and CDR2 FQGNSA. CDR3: CASSFGRGSEAFF. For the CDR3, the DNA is TGTGCCAGCAGCTTTGGTCGGGGAAGTGAAGCTTTCTTT.

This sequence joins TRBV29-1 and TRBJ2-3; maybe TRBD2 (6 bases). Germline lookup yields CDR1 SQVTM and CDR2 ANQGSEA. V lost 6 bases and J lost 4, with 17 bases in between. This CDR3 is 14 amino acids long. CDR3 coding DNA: TGCAGCGTGACCCGGGACTCCCTGTCAGATACGCAGTATTTT. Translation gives CSVTRDSLSDTQYF.

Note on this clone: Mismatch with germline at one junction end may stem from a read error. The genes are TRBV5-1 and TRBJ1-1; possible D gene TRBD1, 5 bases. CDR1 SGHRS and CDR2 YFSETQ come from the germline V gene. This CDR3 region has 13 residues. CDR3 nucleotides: TGCGCCAGCAGTCCGTACCTGGACACAGAAGCTTTCTTT. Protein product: CASSPYLDTEAFF.

CDR3 sequence reads: CASRAWDTQYF. The CDR3 nucleotides are TGTGCCAGCAGAGCGTGGGATACGCAGTATTTT. This sequence joins TRBV6-5 and TRBJ2-3, with D uncertain. CDR1 is MNHEY and CDR2 is SVGAGI in the germline V gene. The V end was cut by 6 bases, the J end by 6 bases, with 7 bases between. The CDR3 is 11 residues long.

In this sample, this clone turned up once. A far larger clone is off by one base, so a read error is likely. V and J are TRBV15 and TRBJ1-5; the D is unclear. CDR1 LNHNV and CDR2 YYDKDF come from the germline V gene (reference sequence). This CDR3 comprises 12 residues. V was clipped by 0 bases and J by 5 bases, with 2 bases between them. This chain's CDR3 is CATSRDYQPQHF. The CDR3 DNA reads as TGTGCCACCAGCAGAGACTATCAGCCCCAGCATTTT.